Listed below are T cell receptor beta chains from one sample, sequenced in a study of T-cell memory formation after mild COVID-19. Each CDR3 protein gets one entry after TCRdb re-called the 5' RACE reads with MiXCR. The sample yields some 340,000 distinct CDR3 sequences, approximately 12% seen once. The specimen was PBMCs or a T cell subset sorted from them (not recorded which). The receptors shown here come from a man aged 18 to 35 who had mild COVID-19 (a few samples of this study predate the infection). Cell type and time point are not known. The CDR3 runs from the conserved cysteine through the conserved F or W. A D gene is named only where the DNA matches it firmly. Only some rows state a clone size, as once, few, many or a class for expanded clones.

clone_size	d_call	v_call	j_call	cdr3_aa	cdr3_nt
few	.	TRBV10-3	TRBJ1-1	CAIGGIRDTEAFF	TGTGCCATCGGGGGGATCAGGGACACTGAAGCTTTCTTT
.	.	TRBV6-2/TRBV6-3	TRBJ2-3	CASMGVYYSTDTQYF	TGTGCCAGCATGGGGGTCTACTACAGCACAGATACGCAGTATTTT
few	.	TRBV4-1	TRBJ2-1	CASSQVSLHNEQFF	TGCGCCAGCAGCCAAGTATCCTTGCACAATGAGCAGTTCTTC
few	.	TRBV9	TRBJ2-3	CASSTRGKIADTQYF	TGTGCCAGCAGCACCAGGGGCAAAATAGCGGATACGCAGTATTTT
few	.	TRBV5-1	TRBJ1-1	CASNNWPRNTEAFF	TGCGCCAGCAACAACTGGCCAAGGAACACTGAAGCTTTCTTT
.	.	TRBV12-3/TRBV12-4	TRBJ1-2	CASSPNPGITSYTF	TGTGCCAGCAGTCCCAACCCCGGAATTACTAGCTACACCTTC
many	.	TRBV5-1	TRBJ2-1	CASSLEAAYNEQFF	TGCGCCAGCAGCTTGGAAGCCGCCTACAATGAGCAGTTCTTC
.	.	TRBV6-2/TRBV6-3	TRBJ2-2	CASSSTRASTGELFF	TGTGCCAGCAGTTCCACTAGGGCCTCCACCGGGGAGCTGTTTTTT
many	.	TRBV5-1	TRBJ2-6	CASAPRGGSGANVLTF	TGCGCCAGCGCTCCCCGAGGAGGCTCTGGGGCCAACGTCCTGACTTTC
few	.	TRBV12-3/TRBV12-4	TRBJ1-5	CASSHGGSRGSNQPQHF	TGTGCCAGCAGTCACGGGGGGTCAAGGGGAAGCAATCAGCCCCAGCATTTT
.	TRBD1	TRBV29-1	TRBJ2-7	CSVGDRYYEQYF	TGCAGCGTTGGGGACAGATACTACGAGCAGTACTTC
.	.	TRBV5-1	TRBJ1-1	CARDTEAFF	TGCGCCAGGGACACTGAAGCTTTCTTT
few	.	TRBV12-3/TRBV12-4	TRBJ2-3	CASRRVGRDTDTQYF	TGTGCCAGCAGACGAGTCGGCAGGGACACAGATACGCAGTATTTT
few	.	TRBV6-2/TRBV6-3	TRBJ2-1	CASSYWVGSSYNEQFF	TGTGCCAGCAGTTACTGGGTGGGTAGCTCCTACAATGAGCAGTTCTTC
few	TRBD2	TRBV29-1	TRBJ2-3	CSVDLAGLLTDTQYF	TGCAGCGTTGACCTAGCGGGCCTACTCACAGATACGCAGTATTTT
few	TRBD2	TRBV4-3	TRBJ2-4	CASSQKGRGEGNIQYF	TGCGCCAGCAGCCAAAAGGGGAGGGGAGAAGGGAACATTCAGTACTTC
few	.	TRBV6-5	TRBJ2-2	CASSFGGATGELFF	TGTGCCAGCAGTTTTGGGGGAGCCACCGGGGAGCTGTTTTTT